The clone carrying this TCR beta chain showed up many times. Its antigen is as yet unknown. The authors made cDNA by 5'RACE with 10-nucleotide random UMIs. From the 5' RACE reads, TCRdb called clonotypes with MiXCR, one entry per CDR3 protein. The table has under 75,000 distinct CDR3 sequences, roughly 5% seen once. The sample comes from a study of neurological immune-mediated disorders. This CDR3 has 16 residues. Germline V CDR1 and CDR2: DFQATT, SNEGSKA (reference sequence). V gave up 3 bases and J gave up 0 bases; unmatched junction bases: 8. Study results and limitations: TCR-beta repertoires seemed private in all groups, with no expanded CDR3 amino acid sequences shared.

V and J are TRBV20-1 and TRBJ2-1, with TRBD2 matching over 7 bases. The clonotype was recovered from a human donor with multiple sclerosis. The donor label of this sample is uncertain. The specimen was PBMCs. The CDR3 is CSASAGVPSSYNEQFF. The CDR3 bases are TGCAGTGCTAGCGCGGGGGTCCCTAGCTCCTACAATGAGCAGTTCTTC.